Shown below are 2 T cell receptor beta chains from a single sample sequenced in a study of blood T cell repertoires in COVID-19. Libraries were prepared by immunoSEQ multiplex PCR; TCRdb keeps only in-frame clonotypes and omits some of them. The sample yields under 110,000 clones, almost 95% seen once. Sequencing input: peripheral blood. The receptors derive from a man between 45 and 60 years old with active COVID-19.

This chain connects TRBV4-1 to TRBJ1-1; 7 positions agree with TRBD1. Unmatched junction bases numbered 7, after V lost 2 bases and J lost 1 base. CDR3 length equals 16 residues. Germline CDR1 and CDR2: MGHRA and YSYEKL. The CDR3 sequence: CASSQNPTGTNTEAFF. The CDR3 bases are TGCGCCAGCAGCCAAAACCCGACAGGGACGAACACTGAAGCTTTCTTT.

This chain uses TRBV2 with TRBJ2-3; unclear D gene. In germline, CDR1 is SNHLY, CDR2 FYNNEI. V was pared by 4 bases and J by 6 bases, with 11 bases between. CDR3 length: 13 amino acids. CDR3 DNA: TGTGCCAGCAGTGGACTGAGTACGGATACGCAGTATTTT. It encodes CASSGLSTDTQYF.